This T cell receptor (beta chain) was identified during a study of OX40 agonist ivuxolimab in advanced cancers. Overall study: In this cohort, patients received ivuxolimab, an agonistic anti-OX40 (CD134) antibody.

Study-level results: Averaging showed that CD8+ T cells had more expanded clones than CD4+ did. Those patients achieving a partial response at 0.1-3.0 mg/kg showed among the lowest clonal expansion. CD4+ and CD8+ T cells in blood underwent clonal expansion by week 6 at 0.1 to 3.0 mg/kg.

Details on this clone: The antigen remains undetermined.

Germline CDR1 MGHRA, CDR2 YSYEKL. The CDR3 is 16 amino acids. V was clipped by 0 bases and J by 2 bases, with 11 bases between them. Repertoires were generated with immunoSEQ multiplex PCR, while TCRdb's copy carries only in-frame clones and drops some. The table records around 16,000 clones, 86% of them present only once. The chain couples TRBV4-1 to TRBJ2-1; a weak D match, TRBD1 (5 bases). Source: CD4+ or CD8+ T cells sorted from blood, taken in a trial of the OX40 agonist ivuxolimab. This clonotype was sampled from an adult with an advanced solid tumor such as melanoma, head and neck, liver or kidney cancer. For the CDR3, the DNA is TGCGCCAGCAGCCAAGATGCAGGGCCCACCTACAATGAGCAGTTCTTC. This codes for CASSQDAGPTYNEQFF.